Presented here are 5 T cell receptor beta chains from one specimen sequenced in a study of blood T cell repertoires in COVID-19. Using immunoSEQ multiplex PCR, the repertoire was profiled, and TCRdb retains in-frame clones only, with some absent. The sample lists hundreds of thousands of clones, roughly 88% seen once, with roughly 1.4% in the top ten. Sequencing used peripheral blood. These receptors were taken from a woman in her 30s with active or convalescent COVID-19.

The chain carries TRBV19 and TRBJ2-3, with D maybe TRBD2 (6 bases). The CDR3 extends over 15 amino acids. Germline CDR1 and CDR2: LNHDA and SQIVND (reference sequence). Deletions cut 3 bases from V and 0 bases from J, with 10 bases between. The CDR3 loop reads CASSIRGTSTDTQYF. For the CDR3, the DNA is TGTGCCAGTAGTATCCGCGGGACGAGCACAGATACGCAGTATTTT.

The chain couples TRBV5-8 to TRBJ1-4; TRBD1 matches at 7 bases. The trim removed 3 bases at V and 7 bases at J, leaving 9 bases unmatched. Per germline, CDR1 SGHTS and CDR2 YDEGEE. The CDR3 is 15 amino acids. CDR3 sequence: CASSYNGQAGEKLFF. The CDR3, as DNA: TGTGCCAGCAGCTACAATGGACAGGCGGGTGAAAAACTGTTTTTT. Together with reference TRBV5-8 and TRBJ1-4, the CDR3 gives the full variable domain: EAGVTQSPTHLIKTRGQQATLRCSPISGHTSVYWYQQALGLGLQFLLWYDEGEERNRGNFPPRFSGRQFPNYSSELNVNALELEDSALYLCASSYNGQAGEKLFFGSGTQLSVL.

This clone appeared a few times. This rearrangement joins TRBV13 to TRBJ1-6; D not certain. The germline V gene has CDR1 PRHDT and CDR2 FYEKMQ (reference sequence). CDR3 length: 15 residues. V was trimmed by 4 bases and J by 1 base, leaving 8 bases between them. The CDR3 loop is CASSSSESYNSPLHF. The CDR3 DNA reads TGTGCCAGCAGCTCTTCGGAGTCCTATAATTCACCCCTCCACTTT.

V usage is TRBV18 and J usage is TRBJ1-2; D is unclear. The CDR3 has 13 amino acids. The V gene's germline CDR1 is KGHSH and CDR2 LQKENI. Trimming stripped 3 bases from V and 8 bases from J, with 13 bases between. In DNA, the CDR3 is TGTGCCAGCTCACCGGAGGACGATCGGGGCTACACCTTC. It specifies CASSPEDDRGYTF.

The chain recombines TRBV6-5 with TRBJ2-7; no firm D call. In germline, CDR1 is MNHEY, CDR2 SVGAGI. The length of the CDR3 is 12 residues. V lost 10 bases, J lost 2 bases, and 12 bases lay in between. Written as DNA, the CDR3 is TGTGCCACCCAACTCGTTCCCTACGAGCAGTACTTC. It is translated as CATQLVPYEQYF.